This entry lists 2 T cell receptor beta chains sequenced from one sample in a study of cytomegalovirus exposure and HLA in healthy donors. A multiplex PCR was run with 60 Vbeta primers and 13 Jbeta primers. Repertoires were generated with immunoSEQ multiplex PCR, while TCRdb's copy carries only in-frame clones and drops some. The sample contains about 42,000 clones, about 50% of which appear only once. The sequenced sample was PBMCs. All receptors come from a human donor in good health.

The chain joins TRBV9 to TRBJ2-1; no clear D gene. There are 13 residues in the CDR3. Germline CDR1 SGDLS, CDR2 YYNGEE. Trimming shortened V by 0 bases and J by 11 bases, and 12 bases separated the two germline ends. The CDR3 DNA is TGTGCCAGCAGCGTAGGATCCTTAAGCCAGCAGTTCTTC. As protein: CASSVGSLSQQFF.

This clone was observed a few times. This rearrangement joins TRBV27 to TRBJ2-5, with 8 bases lining up with TRBD1. Germline assignment: CDR1 MNHEY and CDR2 SMNVEV (reference sequence). This CDR3 has 19 amino acids. V shed 5 bases, J shed 4 bases, and the junction held 21 bases outside the gene matches. DNA for the CDR3: TGTGCCAGCAGTATACACCGGACAGGGCGAGGGGGGAAGGTAGAGACCCAGTACTTC. Its protein product is CASSIHRTGRGGKVETQYF.